The T cell receptor (beta chain) described here comes from a study of control samples from healthy donors and cancer patients. Per the germline V gene, CDR1 is SGHTA and CDR2 is FQGNSA. The CDR3 extends over 15 amino acids. Between the trimmed V and J ends, which lost 0 bases and 4 bases, there was a span of 12 bases. Measured with immunoSEQ multiplex PCR; TCRdb has only the in-frame clones, and not every one. The repertoire holds tens of thousands of clones, with roughly 89% as singletons. The sequence came from a man aged 50-59 years with lung cancer. This chain connects TRBV7-2 to TRBJ1-1, with TRBD1 as a possible D gene (6 bases). Material for sequencing was PBMCs. CDR3 sequence: CASSLALGGVTEAFF. In DNA form, the CDR3 reads TGTGCCAGCAGCTTAGCGCTGGGGGGCGTCACTGAAGCTTTCTTT.